This TCR beta chain is from a study of blood T cell repertoires in COVID-19 (dated by TCRdb to the early 2020s). Concerning the study at large: The collaborator samples originated in the United States, Italy and Spain and spanned the acute and convalescent phases of COVID-19. Where HLA class I and class II types were available, the types were taken from metadata supplied by the sample provider, not from assay-based typing. The repertoires were released in a freely available public database meant as a resource for research on the immune response to SARS-CoV-2. Subjects who had been exposed to COVID-19, were actively infected with it, or had recovered from it provided the deeply sampled blood TCRbeta repertoires that made up the dataset. The sample metadata nearly always contained a de-identified subject ID, COVID-19 status, age in years and sex. Samples came from the ongoing ImmuneRACE study (first 160 participants) plus 1,254 subjects from 6 global collaborators. The prospective study material was composed of cDNA or gDNA derived from T cells, B-cell-depleted T cells, or PBMCs. Results the study describes overall, beyond this receptor: How much clinical and demographic metadata was included differed by source and by participant, and the metadata was provided uncurated.

The immunoSEQ Assay, a bias-controlled multiplex PCR, was used to amplify TCRbeta CDR3 regions from genomic DNA. In the paper's pipeline: The number of nucleated cells in each sample was estimated from the amplification of reference gene primers within the assay. Sequence reads were collapsed and filtered to measure the absolute abundance of every unique TCRbeta CDR3 rearrangement. For each sample, productive Simpson clonality was calculated as the square root of Simpson's diversity index over productive rearrangements. TCRdb holds this immuneACCESS table with in-frame rearrangements only. Some clones are missing; in checked studies, unresolved V genes explain under half, and the rest has no known cause. V and J calls and clone size come straight from that table; D and trimming were deduced from the DNA. The table for this sample lists fewer than 500,000 clones; 87% of them were counted only once. The ten largest clonotypes hold 1.5% to 2% of the sample.

On this clone: What antigen it recognizes has not been identified. At one boundary the junction diverges from the germline segment, which might be a read error.

In the prospective study, participants were about 18 to 89 years old, resided in about two dozen geographic areas of the United States, and were enrolled through a virtual design. In the prospective study, cohorts were assigned on the basis of participant-reported clinical history obtained from a screening survey and a study questionnaire. In the prospective study, mobile phlebotomists collected whole blood, serum and a nasopharyngeal or oropharyngeal swab from each participant. Prospective study participants could optionally give additional blood draws and questionnaires over an approximately two-month period. Before DNA extraction, blood samples from the prospective study were shipped at room temperature or frozen. Counted from cysteine to phenylalanine, this CDR3 has 13 amino acids. The entry retains the CDR3 DNA only, 39 bases that are in frame from base 1. Taken from the germline V gene, the CDR1 and CDR2 loops are SGHRS and YFSETQ.

This chain is built from TRBV5-1 and TRBJ2-1, with 7 central nucleotides matching TRBD1. Sequenced input: PBMCs or T cells enriched from blood (not recorded which). This TCR came from a young woman with acute COVID-19. The nucleotide sequence is TGCGCCAGCAGCTTAAACACCGGACAGGCCTGGATCTTC. This gives the protein CASSLNTGQAWIF.